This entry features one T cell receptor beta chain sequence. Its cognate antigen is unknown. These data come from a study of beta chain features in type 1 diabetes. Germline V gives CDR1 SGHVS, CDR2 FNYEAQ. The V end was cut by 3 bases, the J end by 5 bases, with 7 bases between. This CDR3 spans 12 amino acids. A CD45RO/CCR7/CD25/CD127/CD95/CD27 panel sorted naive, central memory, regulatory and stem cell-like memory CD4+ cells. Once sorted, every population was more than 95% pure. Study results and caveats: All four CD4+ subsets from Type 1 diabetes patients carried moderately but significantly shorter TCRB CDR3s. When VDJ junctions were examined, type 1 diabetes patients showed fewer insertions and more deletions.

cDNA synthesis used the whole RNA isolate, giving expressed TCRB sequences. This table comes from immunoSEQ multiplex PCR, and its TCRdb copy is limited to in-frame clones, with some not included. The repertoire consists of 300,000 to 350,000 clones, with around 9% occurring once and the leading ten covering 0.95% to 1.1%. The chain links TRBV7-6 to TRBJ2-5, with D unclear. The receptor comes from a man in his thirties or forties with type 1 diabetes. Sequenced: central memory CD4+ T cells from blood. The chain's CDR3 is CASSLQEETQYF. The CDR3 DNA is TGTGCCAGCAGCTTGCAGGAGGAGACCCAGTACTTC. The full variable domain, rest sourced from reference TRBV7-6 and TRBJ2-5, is GAGVSQSPRYKVTKRGQDVALRCDPISGHVSLYWYRQALGQGPEFLTYFNYEAQQDKSGLPNDRFSAERPEGSISTLTIQRTEQRDSAMYRCASSLQEETQYFGPGTRLLVL.